This T cell receptor (beta chain) was captured by sequencing in a study of shared clonotypes between healthy human individuals. The replicate PCRs on unsorted PBMC were given about 320 ng DNA, which is some 28,000 T cell genomes. The protocol was immunoSEQ multiplex PCR, while the TCRdb copy is restricted to in-frame clones and leaves out a portion. The sample contains about 470,000 clones, around 79% of which appear only once. The study's findings and limits: Depth of sequencing was expected to influence donor clonotype sharing.

With regard to this clone: Its specificity is unknown.

Trimming removed 6 bases from V and 3 bases from J, with 11 bases in between. Germline CDR1 MRHNA, CDR2 SNTAGT. This CDR3 region has 14 residues. Around 83 million PBMCs served as the genomic DNA source for unsorted samples. The sequenced material came from PBMCs. The origin of this receptor is a woman aged 40 to 50 in good health. Some clones in this sample may be carry-over from other donors' samples. The rearrangement uses TRBV6-4 and TRBJ2-2; a possible D gene is TRBD2 (5 bases). The CDR3 loop is CASRGVGDTGELFF. The CDR3 DNA reads as TGTGCCAGCAGGGGAGTAGGAGACACCGGGGAGCTGTTTTTT.